These 22 T cell receptor beta chains were sequenced from one sample in a study of blood T cell repertoires in COVID-19. Sequencing used immunoSEQ multiplex PCR; TCRdb keeps in-frame clones, though not all of them. The data contain approximately 250,000 clones, over 80% of them singletons. The sample was peripheral blood. These receptors originate from a human donor in a cohort sampled during active COVID-19.

The chain links TRBV18 to TRBJ2-5; a possible D gene is TRBD1 (6 bases). The CDR3 contains 14 residues. Trimming removed 0 bases at V and 5 bases at J, with 10 bases between. Germline-derived CDR1 and CDR2 are KGHSH and LQKENI. This CDR3 is CASSPPGTLETQYF. CDR3 coding DNA: TGTGCCAGCTCACCACCTGGGACATTGGAGACCCAGTACTTC.

CDR3 region: CASSFPGQGKYEQYF. The DNA for the CDR3 is TGTGCCAGCAGTTTCCCGGGACAGGGAAAATACGAGCAGTACTTC. The rearrangement links TRBV28 to TRBJ2-7, with 9 bases aligning to TRBD1. Germline-derived CDR1 and CDR2 are MDHEN and SYDVKM. The CDR3 totals 15 residues. V dropped 3 bases and J dropped 4; count of bases not matched to a gene: 7.

The rearrangement uses TRBV6-2 or TRBV6-3 and TRBJ2-1, with TRBD1 matching 7 bases. The germline V gene encodes CDR1 MNHEY and CDR2 SVGEGT. V trimming: 2 bases; J trimming: 5 bases; junction bases outside the gene matches: 0. This CDR3 spans 13 amino acids. The CDR3 here is CASSYGTDNEQFF. Here the CDR3 DNA reads TGTGCCAGCAGTTACGGGACAGACAATGAGCAGTTCTTC.

This chain connects TRBV28 to TRBJ1-1, with 8 nucleotides matching TRBD1. This CDR3 is 13 amino acids long. V was clipped by 5 bases and J by 4 bases; unmatched bases: 3. Per germline, CDR1 MDHEN and CDR2 SYDVKM. The CDR3 DNA sequence: TGTGCCAGCAGTCCAGGGGGCGGCACTGAAGCTTTCTTT. This codes for CASSPGGGTEAFF.

The V gene is TRBV28, the J gene TRBJ2-1; 9 nucleotides align to TRBD1. The V and J ends lost 4 bases and 9 bases, in that order; junction bases with no gene match: 10. Per germline, CDR1 MDHEN and CDR2 SYDVKM. This CDR3 region has 15 residues. CDR3 sequence: CASSSPGQGSGEQFF. The CDR3 nucleotides are TGTGCCAGCAGTTCCCCGGGACAGGGAAGCGGTGAGCAGTTCTTC.

This chain joins TRBV29-1 and TRBJ2-5, with TRBD2 matching 12 bases. The CDR3 totals 13 residues. CDR1 is SQVTM and CDR2 is ANQGSEA in the germline V gene. CDR3 bases: TGCAGTGCTGAACTAGCGGGAGGAGAGACCCAGTACTTC. It encodes CSAELAGGETQYF.

The chain uses TRBV7-9 and TRBJ2-5; 10 nucleotides line up with TRBD2. J was trimmed by 2 bases and V by 5 bases; bases with no gene match: 5. Per the germline V gene, CDR1 is SEHNR and CDR2 is FQNEAQ (reference sequence). CDR3 size: 15 residues. The CDR3 region is CASSPIAGGQETQYF. In DNA form, the CDR3 reads TGTGCCAGCAGCCCCATAGCGGGGGGTCAAGAGACCCAGTACTTC.

This clone appeared many times. In nucleotides, the CDR3 is TGTGCCAGCAGCTTAGGGGCCACTCGTAATGAAAAACTGTTTTTT. Its protein is CASSLGATRNEKLFF. The chain carries TRBV7-9 and TRBJ1-4; D ambiguous. With 1 base removed from V and 4 bases from J, the gap between germline ends came to 10 bases. This CDR3 is 15 amino acids long. Germline CDR1 is SEHNR and CDR2 is FQNEAQ (reference sequence).

The chain uses TRBV7-9 and TRBJ1-2; a possible D gene is TRBD1 (6 bases). V shed 5 bases and J shed 6 bases, with 10 bases lying between them. CDR3 length equals 12 residues. Per germline, CDR1 SEHNR and CDR2 FQNEAQ (reference sequence). The CDR3 region is CASSHQGNGYTF. The CDR3, as DNA: TGTGCCAGCAGCCACCAGGGGAATGGCTACACCTTC.

This chain joins TRBV7-2 and TRBJ2-7; 9 bases line up with TRBD2. J gave up 2 bases and V 1 base, and 3 bases lay outside the gene matches. CDR3 length equals 15 residues. CDR1 is SGHTA and CDR2 is FQGNSA in the germline V gene. The CDR3, as DNA: TGTGCCAGCAGCTTAGGGGCGGGAGGGCCCTACGAGCAGTACTTC. It translates to CASSLGAGGPYEQYF.

The chain couples TRBV3-1 (or the pseudogene TRBV3-2) to TRBJ2-5, with 7 bases aligning to TRBD2. This CDR3 is 16 amino acids long. V gave up 4 bases and J gave up 4 bases; unmatched junction bases: 12. CDR1 is LGHDT, CDR2 YNNKEL, per germline (reference sequence). The CDR3 DNA reads TGTGCCAGCAGCCGCCTTGCGGGAGAAGTAGGAGAGACCCAGTACTTC. This sequence encodes CASSRLAGEVGETQYF.

The rearrangement uses TRBV7-6 and TRBJ1-2; D is uncertain. V was trimmed by 3 bases and J by 6 bases, leaving 8 bases between them. Germline lookup yields CDR1 SGHVS and CDR2 FNYEAQ. The CDR3 has 12 amino acids. The CDR3 DNA reads as TGTGCCAGCAGCTTTAAGAGAGATGGCTACACCTTC. This encodes CASSFKRDGYTF.

The chain carries TRBV7-9 and TRBJ2-5; 8 positions match TRBD1. The V segment lost 7 bases and the J segment 6 bases; nucleotides outside the gene matches: 4. The CDR3 contains 12 residues. Germline-derived CDR1 and CDR2 are SEHNR and FQNEAQ (reference sequence). CDR3 residues: CASTRTGQTQYF. The CDR3 DNA is TGTGCCAGCACCCGGACAGGGCAGACCCAGTACTTC.

In this sample, this clone turned up once. This chain links TRBV10-1 with TRBJ2-3; 8 bases are shared with TRBD1. Germline V gene data show CDR1 as WNHNN and CDR2 as SYGVQD (reference sequence). The CDR3 has 19 amino acids. Trimming removed 6 bases from V and 2 bases from J; junction bases left unmatched: 19. The CDR3 DNA follows: TGCGCCAGCAGAAGCTTGATATCCTCCAGGGGGCGCGTCACAGATACGCAGTATTTT. Protein product: CASRSLISSRGRVTDTQYF.

Written as DNA, the CDR3 is TGTGCCAGCAGACAGGGGGTGGGTCAGCCCCAGCATTTT. Protein product: CASRQGVGQPQHF. V gene TRBV6-5 combines with J gene TRBJ1-5; 8 nucleotides align to TRBD1. V shed 6 bases and J 6 bases; nucleotides not matched to a gene: 4. From germline, CDR1 is MNHEY and CDR2 SVGAGI. CDR3 length: 13 amino acids.

The gene calls are TRBV5-1 and TRBJ2-7; possible D gene TRBD2, 6 bases. Germline lookup yields CDR1 SGHRS and CDR2 YFSETQ. Trimming left V 0 bases short and J 0 bases short, with 13 bases between. This CDR3 comprises 16 residues. Here the CDR3 DNA reads TGCGCCAGCAGCTTGGAAGTAGCGGTTAGCTCCTACGAGCAGTACTTC. It encodes CASSLEVAVSSYEQYF.

The rearrangement uses TRBV7-3 and TRBJ1-6; tentative D call: TRBD1 (6 bases). Germline assignment: CDR1 SGHTA and CDR2 FQGTGA. This CDR3 has 14 amino acids. Trimming shortened V by 4 bases and J by 7 bases, and 11 bases separated the two germline ends. The CDR3 sequence: CASSYGQPNSPLHF. CDR3 bases: TGTGCCAGCAGCTATGGACAGCCGAATTCACCCCTCCACTTT.

V is TRBV12-3 or TRBV12-4 and J is TRBJ2-7; D is perhaps TRBD1 (6 bases). V lost 5 bases to trimming and J lost 3 bases, with 11 bases between them. The CDR3 totals 13 residues. The CDR3, as DNA: TGTGCCAGCAGTCCCCAGGGGAACTACGAGCAGTACTTC. Protein: CASSPQGNYEQYF.

V gene TRBV2 combines with J gene TRBJ2-7; 7 positions match TRBD2. V lost 7 bases and J lost 5; bases outside the gene matches: 17. Looked up from germline, CDR1 is SNHLY and CDR2 is FYNNEI. The CDR3 runs 16 residues. The chain's CDR3 is CASIQGLTSQCHEQYF. For the CDR3, the DNA is TGTGCCAGCATTCAAGGTCTGACTAGCCAATGCCACGAGCAGTACTTC.

This clone has just one count. CDR3 region: CASGRDTDTQYF. The CDR3, as DNA: TGTGCCAGTGGGCGCGATACAGATACGCAGTATTTT. The chain is built from TRBV7-9 and TRBJ2-3; D uncertain. The V end lost 9 bases, the J end lost 3 bases, and 10 bases lay between the germline ends. This CDR3 region has 12 residues. CDR1 and CDR2 (germline): SEHNR, FQNEAQ (reference sequence).

The V gene is TRBV4-2, the J gene TRBJ2-7; 10 bases map to TRBD2. V dropped 3 bases and J dropped 1; count of bases not matched to a gene: 3. This CDR3 contains 15 residues. The germline CDR1 and CDR2 sequences are LGHNA and YNFKEQ. The CDR3 loop reads CASSQSSGSSYEQYF. Written as DNA, the CDR3 is TGTGCCAGCAGCCAGTCTAGCGGGAGTTCCTACGAGCAGTACTTC.

This clone was recorded once. The V gene is TRBV5-4, the J gene TRBJ2-5, with 7 bases fitting TRBD2. The ends lost 2 bases at V and 3 bases at J; junction bases unmatched: 4. The CDR3 spans 14 residues. CDR1 is SGHNT, CDR2 YYREEE, per germline (reference sequence). The CDR3 region is CASSFGLGEETQYF. DNA for the CDR3: TGTGCCAGCAGCTTCGGACTAGGGGAAGAGACCCAGTACTTC.